These T cell receptor beta chains were read from a single sample in a study of T cells after yellow fever vaccination. TCRdb recomputed calls from the 5' RACE reads with MiXCR, one row per CDR3 protein. The table lists 200,000 to 300,000 distinct CDR3 sequences, approximately 6.7% of them singletons. The sample consisted of CD4+ T cells sorted from PBMCs, taken on the day of the yellow fever booster vaccination. The source is a man younger than 45 who received the YFV17D yellow fever vaccine. The CDR3 runs from the conserved cysteine through the conserved F or W. A D gene is named only where the DNA matches it firmly. Clone size is not always given. Where it is, it says once, few, many or a class for expanded clones.

j_gene	abundance	v_gene	d_gene	CDR3aa	CDR3nt
TRBJ2-7	many	TRBV6-2/TRBV6-3	TRBD1	CASSRVGQVNSYEQYF	TGTGCCAGCAGTCGCGTGGGACAGGTGAACTCCTACGAGCAGTACTTC
TRBJ2-7	few	TRBV7-8	TRBD2	CASSSTSHNSYEQYF	TGTGCCAGCAGCTCGACTAGCCACAACTCCTACGAGCAGTACTTC
TRBJ1-6	many	TRBV5-4	NA	CASQEDGNSPLHF	TGTGCCAGCCAAGAGGACGGGAATTCACCCCTCCACTTT
TRBJ2-7	many	TRBV20-1	TRBD2	CSGKGPSGRPYEQYF	TGCAGTGGGAAGGGCCCTAGCGGGAGGCCCTACGAGCAGTACTTC
TRBJ2-7	many	TRBV5-1	TRBD1	CASSARQGVYEQYF	TGCGCCAGCAGCGCCAGACAGGGGGTCTACGAGCAGTACTTC
TRBJ2-7	few	TRBV7-8	TRBD1	CASSGRGTGTHEQYF	TGTGCCAGCAGCGGCCGCGGGACAGGGACCCACGAGCAGTACTTC
TRBJ2-7	NA	TRBV2	TRBD1	CASGGQINEQYF	TGTGCCAGCGGGGGACAGATCAACGAGCAGTACTTC
TRBJ2-1	NA	TRBV29-1	TRBD2	CSVGGGNEQFF	TGCAGCGTTGGGGGGGGGAATGAGCAGTTCTTC
TRBJ2-5	NA	TRBV7-9	TRBD2	CASSFTSGRSETQYF	TGTGCCAGCAGTTTTACTAGCGGGAGATCAGAGACCCAGTACTTC
TRBJ2-1	many	TRBV20-1	TRBD2	CSARDLLAGINEQFF	TGCAGTGCTAGAGATCTACTAGCGGGAATCAATGAGCAGTTCTTC
TRBJ2-5	NA	TRBV27	TRBD2	CASSLAGGLGETQYF	TGTGCCAGCAGCTTAGCGGGAGGGCTGGGAGAGACCCAGTACTTC
TRBJ1-5	NA	TRBV10-3	NA	CAIRGDGNQPQHF	TGTGCCATCAGGGGGGACGGAAATCAGCCCCAGCATTTT
TRBJ2-1	few	TRBV29-1	TRBD1	CSVKTGTVYNEQFF	TGCAGCGTCAAAACTGGGACAGTCTACAATGAGCAGTTCTTC
TRBJ1-2	few	TRBV5-6	NA	CASSPREGLPYNGYTF	TGTGCCAGCAGCCCGAGGGAGGGACTTCCTTATAATGGCTACACCTTC
TRBJ2-1	NA	TRBV14	TRBD2	CASSQWTSGRPEQFF	TGTGCCAGCAGCCAATGGACTAGCGGGAGGCCCGAGCAGTTCTTC
TRBJ2-7	many	TRBV5-1	TRBD1	CASRSNRGQAYEQYF	TGCGCCAGCAGGTCTAACAGGGGGCAAGCCTACGAGCAGTACTTC
TRBJ1-1	NA	TRBV7-2	TRBD1	CASSSPGQGARRTEAFF	TGTGCCAGCAGCTCTCCGGGACAGGGGGCAAGAAGGACTGAAGCTTTCTTT
TRBJ2-2	NA	TRBV29-1	NA	CSVSNTGELFF	TGCAGCGTCTCTAACACCGGGGAGCTGTTTTTT